Sequencing of this TCR beta chain was carried out in a study of human T cells and chemical hapten exposure. Turning to the study itself: Patients received weekly diphenylcyclopropenone doses to the scalp throughout the roughly 22-week study. General study points: Every donor had alopecia, and their immune response may therefore differ from healthy people's.

The V gene lost 4 bases and the J gene lost 1 base, with 5 bases spanning the gap. The CDR3 consists of 13 residues. CDR1 and CDR2 (germline): MGHDK, SYGVNS. Time point: patch test 1, 2 weeks after DPC sensitization. As for treatment: therapeutic diphenylcyclopropenone sensitization with weekly scalp DPC. Drawing of blood took place ahead of applying each patch test. The table lists this clonotype with many counts. The target antigen is unknown. MiXCR, applied by TCRdb to the RACE reads, yields one record per CDR3 protein. This sample has 380,000 or so distinct CDR3 sequences, with more than 4.5% found just once.

The chain has TRBV25-1 and TRBJ2-1; no firm D call. Sequenced here: whole blood, sampled in connection with sensitization to the hapten diphenylcyclopropenone (DPC). The TCR originated in a woman aged 45-59 years with alopecia areata. Some clones in this sample may be carry-over from other donors' samples. The CDR3 nucleotides read TGTGCCAGCAGTGGGTATTCCTACAATGAGCAGTTCTTC. Translation: CASSGYSYNEQFF.